This TCR beta chain emerged from a study of cytomegalovirus exposure and HLA in healthy donors. Study results and limitations: A few V segments could not be told apart, such as TRBV6-2 and TRBV6-3, and were left out. Analysis was carried out at a later point, and it linked a missense DCLRE1C variant to TCR beta V- and J-gene trimming.

The CDR3 is 13 residues long. CDR1 is SGHTS and CDR2 is YDEGEE in the germline V gene. V shed 0 bases and J shed 8 bases, with 9 bases lying between them. With 60 Vbeta and 13 Jbeta primers, the PCR was carried out. Measured with immunoSEQ multiplex PCR; TCRdb has only the in-frame clones, and not every one. The repertoire holds 200,000 or so clones, over 75% seen once, with approximately 0.22% in the top ten. At the time of sampling, donors were nominally healthy, though unrecorded immune exposures were likely. About this clone: The antigen is undetermined.

Sequencing used PBMCs. The chain carries TRBV5-8 and TRBJ2-1; the D gene is possibly TRBD1 (5 bases). This TCR was recovered from a girl aged 2-9 years in good health and CMV-seronegative. CDR3 sequence reads: CASSLGQGDEQFF. DNA of the CDR3: TGTGCCAGCAGCTTGGGCCAGGGCGATGAGCAGTTCTTC.